A single sample gave rise to the 10 T cell receptor beta chains below, sequenced in a study of T cells after yellow fever vaccination. One entry per CDR3 protein results from TCRdb running MiXCR on the 5' RACE reads. This table has under 700,000 distinct CDR3 sequences, around 16% appearing once. The sequencing used PBMCs, collected less than 6 days after the first yellow fever vaccination. The receptors shown here come from a man between 18 and 29 years old who received the YFV17D yellow fever vaccine.

In this sample, this clonotype turned up many times. The chain carries TRBV11-2 and TRBJ1-1; TRBD1 matches 8 bases. Germline V CDR1 and CDR2: SGHAT, FQNNGV. The CDR3 runs to 15 residues. The trim removed 5 bases at V and 3 bases at J, leaving 8 bases unmatched. CDR3 nucleotide sequence: TGTGCCAGCAGCCCACAGGGGGTAGTTGACACTGAAGCTTTCTTT. It specifies CASSPQGVVDTEAFF.

Only a few counts were recorded for this clonotype. The rearrangement uses TRBV7-9 and TRBJ2-5, with D tentatively TRBD1 or TRBD2 (5 bases each). The CDR3 consists of 14 residues. Per the germline V gene, CDR1 is SEHNR and CDR2 is FQNEAQ (reference sequence). Trimming removed 5 bases from V and 4 bases from J, with 14 bases in between. The CDR3 DNA reads as TGTGCCAGCAGCCGGGGCTACGTGGCAGAGACCCAGTACTTC. This translates into CASSRGYVAETQYF.

This clonotype was detected only a few times. The genes are TRBV12-3 or TRBV12-4 and TRBJ2-2; maybe TRBD2 (7 bases). The V and J ends lost 6 bases and 6 bases respectively, with 17 bases between them. This CDR3 region has 15 residues. CDR3 in amino acids: CASRLRGALPGELFF. CDR3 DNA sequence: TGTGCCAGCAGACTACGGGGGGCGCTTCCCGGGGAGCTGTTTTTT.

The J gene is TRBJ2-3, the V gene TRBV5-1; D gene unclear. CDR1 is SGHRS and CDR2 is YFSETQ in the germline V gene. The CDR3 is 15 amino acids. V lost 1 base and J lost 0, with 9 bases in between. The CDR3 nucleotides are TGCGCCAGCAGCTTGTTGGATACTAGCACAGATACGCAGTATTTT. Its translation is CASSLLDTSTDTQYF.

The V and J genes are TRBV18 and TRBJ2-3; TRBD2 agrees at 13 bases. The V gene's germline CDR1 is KGHSH and CDR2 LQKENI. J gave up 4 bases and V 6 bases, and 16 bases lay outside the gene matches. CDR3 size: 19 residues. The CDR3 here is CASSPLPSGLAGRADTQYF. The CDR3 DNA sequence: TGTGCCAGCTCCCCGCTCCCATCGGGACTAGCGGGGAGGGCAGATACGCAGTATTTT.

In this sample, this clonotype turned up once. As DNA, the CDR3 is TGTGCCAGCAGCTACGTTCAGGAGCAGTATTTT. Translated, it gives CASSYVQEQYF. The V and J genes are TRBV5-6 and TRBJ2-3; D call uncertain. The CDR3 has 11 amino acids. The ends were cut back, 3 bases at V and 11 bases at J, with 10 bases in the middle. Germline V gene lookup returns CDR1 SGHDT and CDR2 YYEEEE.

This chain uses TRBV6-5 with TRBJ1-2, with TRBD1 identical over 7 bases. The V segment lost 0 bases and the J segment 6 bases; nucleotides outside the gene matches: 1. Per the germline V gene, CDR1 is MNHEY and CDR2 is SVGAGI. This CDR3 is built from 13 residues. CDR3 loop: CASSYSTGNGYTF. CDR3 bases: TGTGCCAGCAGTTACTCGACAGGGAATGGCTACACCTTC.

This clonotype appeared a few times. The chain employs TRBV2 and TRBJ1-4; D is unresolved. The length of the CDR3 is 13 residues. Trimming shortened V by 6 bases and J by 8 bases, and 13 bases separated the two germline ends. Germline V CDR1 and CDR2: SNHLY, FYNNEI. The DNA for the CDR3 is TGTGCCAGCAGCCGGTCCCTACTGGAAAAACTGTTTTTT. Translated, it gives CASSRSLLEKLFF.

The chain is built from TRBV24-1 and TRBJ2-2; no clear D. V lost 2 bases and J 4 bases, leaving 7 bases between the germline ends. This CDR3 comprises 14 residues. Per germline, CDR1 KGHDR and CDR2 SFDVKD. For the CDR3, the DNA is TGTGCCACCAGTGATTCGCCGCTCACCGGGGAGCTGTTTTTT. Translating gives CATSDSPLTGELFF.

A few counts support this clonotype. This chain links TRBV6-1 with TRBJ2-5; D possibly corresponds to TRBD1 (6 bases). In germline, CDR1 is MNHNS, CDR2 SASEGT. CDR3 length equals 15 residues. The V gene lost 6 bases and the J gene lost 2 bases, with 16 bases spanning the gap. CDR3 amino acids: CASSLTPDRQETQYF. The DNA of the CDR3 is TGTGCCAGCAGCCTAACCCCGGACAGACAAGAGACCCAGTACTTC.